Here is one T cell receptor beta chain with its context. Method: immunoSEQ multiplex PCR; TCRdb's copy keeps in-frame clones and lacks some. The top ten hold about 0.7% of the sample, which has approximately 64,000 clones, about 88% seen once. Patients were excluded for autoimmune disease history or systemic immunosuppression. Researchers took blood at baseline, on cycle 4 day 1, and on cycle 7 day 1. This CDR3 is built from 11 residues. V was cut by 3 bases and J by 5 bases, with 4 bases left in between. These data come from a study of OX40 agonist ivuxolimab in advanced cancers. Study-level information: Three dose-escalation patients had partial responses: one with hepatocellular carcinoma and two with cutaneous melanoma.

Sequenced material: CD4+ or CD8+ T cells sorted from blood, taken in a trial of the OX40 agonist ivuxolimab. The receptor was derived from an adult with an advanced solid tumor such as melanoma, head and neck, liver or kidney cancer. J is TRBJ2-5 and V is TRBV23-1; D gene uncertain. TRBV23-1 is marked as an open reading frame, function uncertain. This chain's CDR3 is CASSQGETQYF. The CDR3 region has the DNA TGCGCCAGCAGTCAGGGGGAGACCCAGTACTTC.